Following are 13 T cell receptor beta chains from one sample sequenced in a study of blood T cell repertoires in COVID-19. Sequencing was performed with immunoSEQ multiplex PCR; in TCRdb, only in-frame clones are kept and a portion is missing. The table records 120,000 or so clones, 70% to 90% of them present only once. The sample was peripheral blood. These receptors originate from a human donor in a cohort sampled during active COVID-19.

The chain links TRBV7-2 to TRBJ2-1; the match to TRBD2 covers 9 bases. Germline loops: CDR1 SGHTA, CDR2 FQGNSA. Trimming cost V 2 bases and J 4 bases; bases outside gene matches: 15. The CDR3 spans 19 residues. The CDR3 is CASSLRGRVSGSIYNEQFF. The CDR3 DNA is TGTGCCAGCAGCTTAAGGGGTCGAGTTAGCGGGAGTATTTACAATGAGCAGTTCTTC.

The genes are TRBV2 and TRBJ2-7, with TRBD2 matching over 11 bases. Germline CDR1 SNHLY, CDR2 FYNNEI. The CDR3 has 14 residues. Trimming cost V 7 bases and J 6 bases; bases outside gene matches: 8. CDR3 sequence: CASTALAGAIEQYF. The CDR3 bases are TGTGCCAGCACCGCACTAGCGGGAGCCATCGAGCAGTACTTC.

The chain combines TRBV7-9 with TRBJ1-1, with no clear D. Trimming took 0 bases from V and 6 from J, leaving 14 bases between them. From germline, CDR1 is SEHNR and CDR2 FQNEAQ (reference sequence). The CDR3 covers 15 residues. As DNA, the CDR3 is TGTGCCAGCAGCTTAGCGACTGGGTCGTTGGCTGAAGCTTTCTTT. Protein product: CASSLATGSLAEAFF.

V usage is TRBV3-1 (or the pseudogene TRBV3-2) and J usage is TRBJ1-6, with no clear D. Germline V gives CDR1 LGHDT, CDR2 YNNKEL (reference sequence). The CDR3 sequence is 16 residues long. The V end lost 3 bases, the J end lost 0 bases, and 9 bases lay between the germline ends. The CDR3 loop reads CASSHTGISYNSPLHF. The CDR3 DNA reads TGTGCCAGCAGCCACACCGGGATCTCCTATAATTCACCCCTCCACTTT.

The chain combines TRBV7-9 with TRBJ2-3; 8 bases are a match to TRBD1. CDR3 size: 14 residues. Germline values: CDR1 SEHNR, CDR2 FQNEAQ (reference sequence). V lost 5 bases to trimming and J lost 5 bases; unmatched junction nucleotides: 6. The CDR3 bases are TGTGCCAGCAGCACAAGGACAGGGAGAGATACGCAGTATTTT. Residues: CASSTRTGRDTQYF.

The V and J genes are TRBV7-2 and TRBJ1-1; tentatively, D is TRBD1 (5 bases). Germline-derived CDR1 and CDR2 are SGHTA and FQGNSA. The CDR3 contains 13 residues. Between the trimmed V and J ends, which lost 1 base and 11 bases, there was a span of 14 bases. DNA for the CDR3: TGTGCCAGCAGCTTAGTATCAGGGTATCAGGCTTTCTTT. Its protein is CASSLVSGYQAFF.

V is TRBV10-3 and J is TRBJ2-7; a possible D gene is TRBD1 (5 bases). This CDR3 region has 14 residues. V shed 3 bases and J shed 3 bases, with 12 bases lying between them. Per the germline V gene, CDR1 is ENHRY and CDR2 is SYGVKD. The CDR3 DNA sequence: TGTGCCATCAGTGACTGGGGCTTGAGCTACGAGCAGTACTTC. It encodes CAISDWGLSYEQYF.

The V gene is TRBV7-2, the J gene TRBJ2-7; tentatively, D is TRBD2 (6 bases). V was cut by 3 bases and J by 3 bases, with 18 bases left in between. The CDR3 has 16 amino acids. Germline V gives CDR1 SGHTA, CDR2 FQGNSA. The CDR3 sequence: CASSFPRTGVNYEQYF. The CDR3 DNA follows: TGTGCCAGCAGCTTCCCTCGTACGGGGGTGAACTACGAGCAGTACTTC.

This clone appeared once. This chain joins TRBV7-3 and TRBJ2-2; 9 bases are shared with TRBD2. With V trimmed by 6 bases and J by 0 bases, 5 bases remained unmatched. CDR1 and CDR2 (germline): SGHTA, FQGTGA. The length of the CDR3 is 16 residues. CDR3 coding DNA: TGTGCCAGCAGACTAAGCGGGGGGACGAACACCGGGGAGCTGTTTTTT. It codes for CASRLSGGTNTGELFF. The full variable domain, completed using reference TRBV7-3 and TRBJ2-2, is GAGVSQTPSNKVTEKGKYVELRCDPISGHTALYWYRQSLGQGPEFLIYFQGTGAADDSGLPNDRFFAVRPEGSVSTLKIQRTERGDSAVYLCASRLSGGTNTGELFFGEGSRLTVL.

In nucleotides, the CDR3 is TGTGCCAGCAGCCAAGAGGGGACAGCATTTTCCGAGCAGTACTTC. This codes for CASSQEGTAFSEQYF. The chain recombines TRBV4-2 with TRBJ2-7, with 7 bases lining up with TRBD1. The length of the CDR3 is 15 residues. The V gene's germline CDR1 is LGHNA and CDR2 YNFKEQ. The trim removed 0 bases at V and 6 bases at J, leaving 8 bases unmatched.

The CDR3 DNA reads TGTGCCAGCAGCTTAAGTTCGGCAGGGGGCGTCGGTGGCTACACCTTC. Protein sequence: CASSLSSAGGVGGYTF. The chain recombines TRBV7-3 with TRBJ1-2, with 8 nucleotides matching TRBD1. After removal of 1 base from V and 7 bases from J, the junction contained 11 bases not matched to a gene. The germline CDR1 and CDR2 sequences are SGHTA and FQGTGA. This CDR3 has 16 amino acids.

The chain joins TRBV3-1 (or the pseudogene TRBV3-2) to TRBJ2-2; 10 bases agree with TRBD1. The V gene end was trimmed by 2 bases and the J gene end by 5 bases; junction bases not matched to a gene: 5. The CDR3 extends over 16 amino acids. CDR1 and CDR2 from the germline V gene are LGHDT and YNNKEL (reference sequence). The CDR3 DNA sequence: TGTGCCAGCAGCCAATGGGACAGGGGTAGAACCGGGGAGCTGTTTTTT. Translating it yields CASSQWDRGRTGELFF.

The J gene is TRBJ2-4, the V gene TRBV29-1; 7 positions match TRBD2. The CDR3 is 14 amino acids. CDR1 SQVTM and CDR2 ANQGSEA come from the germline V gene. J lost 8 bases, V lost 2 bases, and 9 bases had no gene match. This chain's CDR3 is CSVETGTGGDIQYF. The CDR3 DNA is TGCAGCGTTGAAACCGGAACGGGAGGAGACATTCAGTACTTC. The full variable domain, with the rest looked up from reference TRBV29-1 and TRBJ2-4, is SAVISQKPSRDICQRGTSLTIQCQVDSQVTMMFWYRQQPGQSLTLIATANQGSEATYESGFVIDKFPISRPNLTFSTLTVSNMSPEDSSIYLCSVETGTGGDIQYFGAGTRLSVL.